A single sample gave rise to the 10 T cell receptor beta chains below, sequenced in a study of identical twins. MiXCR, run by TCRdb on the 5' RACE reads, gives a single entry per CDR3 protein. Among 600,000 to 700,000 distinct CDR3 sequences listed, 21% were seen once. These data were likewise used in another study, on T cells expressing NK-cell markers.

Sequencing was performed on PBMCs. These receptors were obtained from a woman under 30 in good health.

This clonotype was counted only a few times. The chain combines TRBV12-3 or TRBV12-4 with TRBJ2-7; 7 bases are shared with TRBD2. The trim removed 2 bases at V and 3 bases at J, leaving 4 bases unmatched. This CDR3 is built from 14 residues. The CDR3 DNA is TGTGCCAGCAGTTTATGGGGGGGGAACTACGAGCAGTACTTC. It specifies CASSLWGGNYEQYF.

This rearrangement joins TRBV20-1 to TRBJ2-1; D is unresolved. The CDR3 consists of 13 residues. The V end lost 4 bases, the J end lost 0 bases, and 7 bases lay between the germline ends. Germline CDR1 is DFQATT and CDR2 is SNEGSKA (reference sequence). The CDR3 loop is CSATASSYNEQFF. CDR3 DNA: TGCAGTGCTACTGCGTCCTCCTACAATGAGCAGTTCTTC.

This clonotype was detected a few times. The gene calls are TRBV18 and TRBJ1-2; D is ambiguous. Germline V gene lookup returns CDR1 KGHSH and CDR2 LQKENI. The germline V and J ends were trimmed by 3 bases and 4 bases, with 12 bases remaining between them. The CDR3 has 14 residues. The CDR3 here is CASSPDRSFYGYTF. In DNA form, the CDR3 reads TGTGCCAGCTCACCGGATAGAAGTTTCTATGGCTACACCTTC.

V gene TRBV13 combines with J gene TRBJ2-7; D unclear. CDR1 is PRHDT, CDR2 FYEKMQ, per germline (reference sequence). V was clipped by 1 base and J by 6 bases, with 13 bases between them. The CDR3 is 14 amino acids. CDR3: CASSLEVGRSEQYF. The CDR3 DNA reads as TGTGCCAGCAGCTTAGAAGTCGGTCGGTCCGAGCAGTACTTC.

This clonotype was found many times. This chain joins TRBV7-9 and TRBJ1-5; unclear D gene. This CDR3 has 13 amino acids. V was clipped by 5 bases and J by 5 bases, with 10 bases between them. CDR1 is SEHNR, CDR2 FQNEAQ, per germline (reference sequence). CDR3 in amino acids: CASSADGDQPQHF. CDR3 DNA sequence: TGTGCCAGCAGCGCGGACGGTGATCAGCCCCAGCATTTT.

This clonotype showed up many times. The V gene is TRBV3-1, the J gene TRBJ2-7; TRBD1 is a possible D gene (6 bases). Trimming shortened V by 3 bases and J by 6 bases, and 15 bases separated the two germline ends. This CDR3 comprises 14 residues. Germline V gene lookup returns CDR1 LGHDT and CDR2 YNNKEL (reference sequence). Here the CDR3 DNA reads TGTGCCAGCAGCCATACAGGGCTTCGGACCGAGCAGTACTTC. Translated: CASSHTGLRTEQYF.

This clonotype was detected a few times. V gene TRBV7-2 combines with J gene TRBJ2-1; 9 bases map to TRBD2. The V and J ends lost 3 bases and 7 bases, in that order; junction bases with no gene match: 7. Germline V lookup: CDR1 SGHTA, CDR2 FQGNSA. This CDR3 is 15 amino acids long. CDR3 loop: CASSFSGRTGNEQFF. The CDR3 nucleotides read TGTGCCAGCAGCTTTAGCGGGAGAACGGGGAATGAGCAGTTCTTC.

This sequence joins TRBV7-8 and TRBJ2-1, with a tentative D call TRBD2 (6 bases). Trimming removed 5 bases from V and 8 bases from J, with 19 bases in between. This CDR3 comprises 15 residues. Germline V lookup: CDR1 SGHVS, CDR2 FQNEAQ. The CDR3 reads CASSPRRERSHEQFF. The CDR3 DNA reads TGTGCCAGCAGCCCACGGAGGGAGAGATCTCATGAGCAGTTCTTC.

This clonotype has only a few counts. V usage is TRBV7-2 and J usage is TRBJ1-1; D is unclear. Germline-derived CDR1 and CDR2 are SGHTA and FQGNSA. Trimming shortened V by 5 bases and J by 5 bases, and 12 bases separated the two germline ends. The CDR3 extends over 13 amino acids. CDR3 in amino acids: CASSGVSGTEAFF. The CDR3 coding sequence is TGTGCCAGCAGCGGTGTGAGCGGAACTGAAGCTTTCTTT.

Many counts were recorded for this clonotype. The chain combines TRBV5-5 with TRBJ2-1, with D unclear. Germline-derived CDR1 and CDR2 are SGHKS and YYEKEE (reference sequence). This CDR3 is 12 amino acids long. Trimming pared 1 base from V and 7 bases from J, leaving 6 bases between. In DNA, the CDR3 is TGTGCCAGCAGCTTGTACGGGAATGAGCAGTTCTTC. It is translated as CASSLYGNEQFF. Looking up the rest from reference TRBV5-5 and TRBJ2-1 gives the full variable domain: DAGVTQSPTHLIKTRGQQVTLRCSPISGHKSVSWYQQVLGQGPQFIFQYYEKEERGRGNFPDRFSARQFPNYSSELNVNALLLGDSALYLCASSLYGNEQFFGPGTRLTVL.